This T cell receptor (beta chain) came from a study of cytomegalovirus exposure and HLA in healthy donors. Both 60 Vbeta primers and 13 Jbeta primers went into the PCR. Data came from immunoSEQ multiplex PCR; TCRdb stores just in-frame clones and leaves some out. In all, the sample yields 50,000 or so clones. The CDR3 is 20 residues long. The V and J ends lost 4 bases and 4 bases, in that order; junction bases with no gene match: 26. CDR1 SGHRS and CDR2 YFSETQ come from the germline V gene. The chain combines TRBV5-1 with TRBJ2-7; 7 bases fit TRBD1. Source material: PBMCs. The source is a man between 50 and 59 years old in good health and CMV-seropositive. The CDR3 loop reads CASSQLYPLRTGGYAYEQYF. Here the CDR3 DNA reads TGCGCCAGCAGCCAGTTATATCCCCTTCGGACAGGTGGGTACGCATACGAGCAGTACTTC.